The next 4 T cell receptor beta chains were all read from a single sample in a study of T-cell reconstitution after alpha-beta-depleted transplantation in children. The library targeted TCRbeta and was prepared with unique molecular identifiers. TCRdb re-analysed the PCR reads in MiXCR, keeping a single row per CDR3 protein. The table lists approximately 340,000 distinct CDR3 sequences, 10% to 13% of them singletons. Source: PBMCs from the stem cell graft donor, taken from the stem cell graft. These receptors came from a human donor who donated a stem cell graft to a child with acute lymphoblastic leukemia.

This clonotype was found many times. The V and J genes are TRBV5-1 and TRBJ1-2; 9 nucleotides line up with TRBD1. The V gene end was trimmed by 4 bases and the J gene end by 7 bases; junction bases not matched to a gene: 5. This CDR3 comprises 13 residues. The germline gives CDR1 SGHRS, CDR2 YFSETQ. This CDR3 is CASSAQGARGYTF. The CDR3 coding sequence is TGCGCCAGCAGCGCACAGGGGGCGCGTGGCTACACCTTC. Complete variable domain (other parts from reference TRBV5-1 and TRBJ1-2): KAGVTQTPRYLIKTRGQQVTLSCSPISGHRSVSWYQQTPGQGLQFLFEYFSETQRNKGNFPGRFSGRQFSNSRSEMNVSTLELGDSALYLCASSAQGARGYTFGSGTRLTVV.

The chain couples TRBV5-1 to TRBJ1-4; the D gene is possibly TRBD1 (5 bases). This CDR3 is 15 amino acids long. Germline V gives CDR1 SGHRS, CDR2 YFSETQ. The germline V and J ends were trimmed by 0 bases and 3 bases, with 9 bases remaining between them. CDR3 coding DNA: TGCGCCAGCAGCTTGGGTGCGGGGGCTAATGAAAAACTGTTTTTT. Translated, it gives CASSLGAGANEKLFF.

This clonotype has more than one count but fewer than ten. V usage is TRBV4-3 and J usage is TRBJ2-3; 12 nucleotides align to TRBD2. CDR1 and CDR2 (germline): LGHNA, YSLEER. J was trimmed by 5 bases and V by 6 bases; bases with no gene match: 24. CDR3 length: 21 amino acids. CDR3 DNA sequence: TGCGCCAGCAGAGTGATTTTCCGGCCTAGCGGGAGGGAAACCGAGCGAGATACGCAGTATTTT. It yields the protein CASRVIFRPSGRETERDTQYF.

This clonotype was counted only a few times. This sequence joins TRBV11-1 and TRBJ1-5; D possibly corresponds to TRBD1 (6 bases). This CDR3 is 18 amino acids long. Trimming removed 1 base at V and 8 bases at J, with 24 bases between. Germline V gene data show CDR1 as SGHAT and CDR2 as FQDESV (reference sequence). The CDR3 DNA reads TGTGCCAGCAGCTTAGGAAAGTGGGCACAGGGTACAGTGGAGCCCCAGCATTTT. It encodes CASSLGKWAQGTVEPQHF.